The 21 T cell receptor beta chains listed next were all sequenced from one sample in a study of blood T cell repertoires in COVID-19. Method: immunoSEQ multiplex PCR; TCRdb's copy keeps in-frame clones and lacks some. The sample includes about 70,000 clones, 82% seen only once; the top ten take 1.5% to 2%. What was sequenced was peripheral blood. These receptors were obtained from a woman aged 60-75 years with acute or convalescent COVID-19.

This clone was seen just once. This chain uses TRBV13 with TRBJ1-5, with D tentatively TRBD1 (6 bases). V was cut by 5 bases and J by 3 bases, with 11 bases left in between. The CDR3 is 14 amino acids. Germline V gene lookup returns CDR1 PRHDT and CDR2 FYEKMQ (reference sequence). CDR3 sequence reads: CASSRGHLNQPQHF. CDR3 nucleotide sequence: TGTGCCAGCAGCCGGGGACATCTCAATCAGCCCCAGCATTTT.

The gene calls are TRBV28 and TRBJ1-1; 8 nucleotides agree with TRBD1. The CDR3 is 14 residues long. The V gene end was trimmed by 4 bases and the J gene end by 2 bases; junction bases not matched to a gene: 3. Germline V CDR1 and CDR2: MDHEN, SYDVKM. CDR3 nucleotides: TGTGCCAGCAGTTCAGGGGGCGGAAACACTGAAGCTTTCTTT. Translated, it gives CASSSGGGNTEAFF.

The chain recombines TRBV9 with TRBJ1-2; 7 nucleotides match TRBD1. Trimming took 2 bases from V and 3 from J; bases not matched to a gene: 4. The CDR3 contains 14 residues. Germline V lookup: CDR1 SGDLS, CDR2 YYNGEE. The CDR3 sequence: CASSVGTADYGYTF. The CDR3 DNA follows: TGTGCCAGCAGCGTCGGGACAGCCGACTATGGCTACACCTTC.

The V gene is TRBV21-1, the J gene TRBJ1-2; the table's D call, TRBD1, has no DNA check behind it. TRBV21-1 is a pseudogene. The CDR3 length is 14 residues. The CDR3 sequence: CASSKNRVVRGYTF. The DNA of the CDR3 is TGTGCCAGCAGCAAAAACAGGGTAGTGCGTGGCTACACCTTC.

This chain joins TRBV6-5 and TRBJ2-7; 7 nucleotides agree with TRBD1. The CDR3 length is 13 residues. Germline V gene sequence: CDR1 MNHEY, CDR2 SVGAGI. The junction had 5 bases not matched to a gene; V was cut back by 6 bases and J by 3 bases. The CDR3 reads CASRHRDSYEQYF. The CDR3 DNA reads TGTGCCAGCAGACACCGGGACAGCTACGAGCAGTACTTC.

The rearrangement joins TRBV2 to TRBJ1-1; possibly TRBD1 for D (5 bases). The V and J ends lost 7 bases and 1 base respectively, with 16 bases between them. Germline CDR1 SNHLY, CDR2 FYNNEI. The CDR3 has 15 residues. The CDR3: CASIKQATGNTEAFF. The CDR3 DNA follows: TGTGCCAGCATCAAACAGGCGACCGGGAACACTGAAGCTTTCTTT.

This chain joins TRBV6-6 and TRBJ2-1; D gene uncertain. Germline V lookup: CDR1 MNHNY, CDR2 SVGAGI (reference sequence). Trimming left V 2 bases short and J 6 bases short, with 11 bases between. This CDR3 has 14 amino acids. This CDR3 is CASSYPISSNEQFF. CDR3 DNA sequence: TGTGCCAGCAGTTACCCAATTTCGAGCAATGAGCAGTTCTTC.

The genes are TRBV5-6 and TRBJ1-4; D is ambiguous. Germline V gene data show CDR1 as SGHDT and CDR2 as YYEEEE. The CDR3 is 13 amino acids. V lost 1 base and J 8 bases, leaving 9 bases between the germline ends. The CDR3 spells CASSLPGREKLFF. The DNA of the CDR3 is TGTGCCAGCAGCTTGCCCGGGAGGGAAAAACTGTTTTTT.

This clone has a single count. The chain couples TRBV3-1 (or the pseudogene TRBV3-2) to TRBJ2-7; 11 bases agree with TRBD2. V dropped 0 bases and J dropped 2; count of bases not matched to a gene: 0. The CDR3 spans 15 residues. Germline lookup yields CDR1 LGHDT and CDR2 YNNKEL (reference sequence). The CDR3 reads CASSQELAGAYEQYF. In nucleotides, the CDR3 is TGTGCCAGCAGCCAAGAACTAGCGGGGGCCTACGAGCAGTACTTC.

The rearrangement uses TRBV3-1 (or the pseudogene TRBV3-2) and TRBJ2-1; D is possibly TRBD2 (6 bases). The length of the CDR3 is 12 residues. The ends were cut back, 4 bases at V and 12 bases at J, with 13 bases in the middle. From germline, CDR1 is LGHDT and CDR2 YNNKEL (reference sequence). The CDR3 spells CASSPTGEVQFF. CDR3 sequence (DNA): TGTGCCAGCAGCCCCACGGGGGAGGTGCAGTTCTTC.

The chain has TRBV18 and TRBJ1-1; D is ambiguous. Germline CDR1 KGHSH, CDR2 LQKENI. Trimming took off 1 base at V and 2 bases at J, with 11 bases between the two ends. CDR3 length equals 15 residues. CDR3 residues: CASSPLNDINTEAFF. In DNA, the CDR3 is TGTGCCAGCTCACCACTCAACGACATTAACACTGAAGCTTTCTTT.

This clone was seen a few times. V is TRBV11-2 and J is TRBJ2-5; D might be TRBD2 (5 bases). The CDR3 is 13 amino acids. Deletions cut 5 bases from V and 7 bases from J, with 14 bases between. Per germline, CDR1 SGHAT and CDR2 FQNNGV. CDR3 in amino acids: CASSPEVQRTQYF. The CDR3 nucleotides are TGTGCCAGCAGCCCGGAGGTGCAGAGGACCCAGTACTTC.

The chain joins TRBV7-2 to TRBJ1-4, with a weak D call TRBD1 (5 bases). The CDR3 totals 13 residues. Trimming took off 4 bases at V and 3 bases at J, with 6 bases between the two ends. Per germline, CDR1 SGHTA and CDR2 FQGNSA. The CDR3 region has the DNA TGTGCCAGCAGCTCGACAGCTAATGAAAAACTGTTTTTT. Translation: CASSSTANEKLFF. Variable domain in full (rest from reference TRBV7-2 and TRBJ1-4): GAGVSQSPSNKVTEKGKDVELRCDPISGHTALYWYRQSLGQGLEFLIYFQGNSAPDKSGLPSDRFSAERTGGSVSTLTIQRTQQEDSAVYLCASSSTANEKLFFGSGTQLSVL.

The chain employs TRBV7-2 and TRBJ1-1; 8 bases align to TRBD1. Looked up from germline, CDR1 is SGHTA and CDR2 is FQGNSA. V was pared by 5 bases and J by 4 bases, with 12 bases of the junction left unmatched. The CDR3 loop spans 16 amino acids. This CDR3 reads CASSEQTGALGTEAFF. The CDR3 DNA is TGTGCCAGCAGCGAGCAGACAGGGGCATTGGGCACTGAAGCTTTCTTT.

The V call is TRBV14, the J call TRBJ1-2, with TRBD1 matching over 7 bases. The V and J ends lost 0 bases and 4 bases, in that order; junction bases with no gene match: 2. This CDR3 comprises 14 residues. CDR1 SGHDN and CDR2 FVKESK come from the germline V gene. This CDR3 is CASSQEAGGYGYTF. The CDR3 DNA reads TGTGCCAGCAGCCAAGAAGCAGGGGGCTATGGCTACACCTTC.

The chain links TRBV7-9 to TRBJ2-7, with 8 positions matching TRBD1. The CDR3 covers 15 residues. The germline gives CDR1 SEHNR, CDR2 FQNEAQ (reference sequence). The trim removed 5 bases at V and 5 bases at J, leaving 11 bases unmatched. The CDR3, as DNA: TGTGCCAGCAGCCCCGGACAGGGATTATCTAACGAGCAGTACTTC. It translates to CASSPGQGLSNEQYF.

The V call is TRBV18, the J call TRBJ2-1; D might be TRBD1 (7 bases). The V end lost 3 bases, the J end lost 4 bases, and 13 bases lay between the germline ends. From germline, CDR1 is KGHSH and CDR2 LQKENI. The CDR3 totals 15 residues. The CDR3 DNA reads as TGTGCCAGCTCACCGCGGGACAGAGATTACAATGAGCAGTTCTTC. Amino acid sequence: CASSPRDRDYNEQFF.

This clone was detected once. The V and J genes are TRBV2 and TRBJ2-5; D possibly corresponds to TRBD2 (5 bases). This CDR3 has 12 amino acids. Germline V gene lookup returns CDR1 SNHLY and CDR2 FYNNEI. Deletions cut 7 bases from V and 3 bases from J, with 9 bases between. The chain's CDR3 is CASTTAEETQYF. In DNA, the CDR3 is TGTGCCAGCACTACAGCGGAAGAGACCCAGTACTTC.

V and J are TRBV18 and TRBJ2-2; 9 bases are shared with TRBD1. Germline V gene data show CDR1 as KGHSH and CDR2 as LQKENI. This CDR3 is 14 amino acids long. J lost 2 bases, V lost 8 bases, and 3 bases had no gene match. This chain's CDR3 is CASAGQGNTGELFF. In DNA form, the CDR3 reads TGTGCCAGCGCGGGACAGGGAAACACCGGGGAGCTGTTTTTT.

CDR3 coding DNA: TGTGCCAGCAGCTACTCAGGGGGGCGTTCTAATTCACCCCTCCACTTT. Amino acid sequence: CASSYSGGRSNSPLHF. The chain links TRBV7-9 to TRBJ1-6, with 7 bases matching TRBD1. CDR3 length: 16 amino acids. With 4 bases clipped from V and 6 bases from J, the junction kept 9 bases outside the gene matches. Looked up from germline, CDR1 is SEHNR and CDR2 is FQNEAQ (reference sequence).

CDR3 amino acids: CASSPRGEGGYYGYTF. The CDR3 DNA is TGTGCCAGCAGCCCCCGGGGAGAGGGGGGGTACTATGGCTACACCTTC. The chain couples TRBV9 to TRBJ1-2; the D gene is possibly TRBD1 (6 bases). From germline, CDR1 is SGDLS and CDR2 YYNGEE. Trimming stripped 4 bases from V and 3 bases from J, with 19 bases between. This CDR3 is 16 amino acids long.